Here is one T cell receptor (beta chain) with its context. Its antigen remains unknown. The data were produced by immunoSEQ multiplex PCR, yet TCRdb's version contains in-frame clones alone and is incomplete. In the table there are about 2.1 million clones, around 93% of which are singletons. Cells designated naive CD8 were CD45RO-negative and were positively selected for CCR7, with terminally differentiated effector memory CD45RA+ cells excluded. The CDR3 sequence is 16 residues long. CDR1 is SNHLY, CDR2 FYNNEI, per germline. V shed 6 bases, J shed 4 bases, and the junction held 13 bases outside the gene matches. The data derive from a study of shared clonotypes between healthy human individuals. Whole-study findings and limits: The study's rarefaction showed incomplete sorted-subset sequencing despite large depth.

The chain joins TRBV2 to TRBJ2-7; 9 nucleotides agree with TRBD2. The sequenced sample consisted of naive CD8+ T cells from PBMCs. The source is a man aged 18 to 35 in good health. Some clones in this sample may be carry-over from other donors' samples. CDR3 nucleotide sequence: TGTGCCAGCAGGTATAAAGGCGCTAGCGGGAAGTACGAGCAGTACTTC. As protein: CASRYKGASGKYEQYF.